Only one count was recorded for the clone carrying this T cell receptor beta chain. Its antigen is not known. V shed 1 base and J 7 bases; nucleotides not matched to a gene: 10. The CDR3 is 17 residues long. Germline V gives CDR1 MGHRA, CDR2 YSYEKL. This entry comes from a study of shared clonotypes between healthy human individuals. Background on the study: Every donor yielded three CD4 naive, three CD4 memory, two CD8 naive and one CD8 memory plate.

Profiled with immunoSEQ multiplex PCR; TCRdb holds only in-frame clones, not every one. Of around 700,000 clones in the sample, about three quarters were seen once. Findings and limits, study-wide: Naive subsets usually exceeded memory subsets in estimated richness. It was the few donors that limited the genetic and exposure-history diversity represented. In a handful of donors, around 5% of naive CD4 clonotypes appeared in common.

The sample consisted of memory CD4+ T cells sorted from blood. Subset meaning: CD45RA-negative fraction. This clonotype was sampled from a woman aged 30 to 39 in good health. The chain couples TRBV4-1 to TRBJ2-1, with 10 bases aligning to TRBD2. In nucleotides, the CDR3 is TGCGCCAGCAGCCAAGGTATTAGCGGGAGGCTCGAGAATGAGCAGTTCTTC. Amino acid sequence: CASSQGISGRLENEQFF.